The present T cell receptor beta chain was sequenced within a study of cytomegalovirus exposure and HLA in healthy donors. Both 60 Vbeta primers and 13 Jbeta primers went into the PCR. Sequencing was performed with immunoSEQ multiplex PCR; in TCRdb, only in-frame clones are kept and a portion is missing. The sample shows about 110,000 clones, 78% of them seen only once. V lost 6 bases to trimming and J lost 4 bases, with 16 bases between them. CDR3 size: 13 residues. Germline V gene data show CDR1 as SQVTM and CDR2 as ANQGSEA. V gene TRBV29-1 combines with J gene TRBJ2-7, with D possibly matching TRBD1 (6 bases). The clonotype was recovered from a woman aged 25-40 years in good health and CMV-seronegative. Source material: PBMCs. The CDR3 sequence is CSVYERDTYEQYF. CDR3 coding DNA: TGCAGCGTCTATGAGAGGGACACTTACGAGCAGTACTTC.